Listed below are T cell receptor beta chains from one sample, sequenced in a study of liver allograft versus peripheral blood T cells. TCRdb analysed the reads with MiXCR anew, one entry per CDR3 protein. The data hold fewer than 9,500 distinct CDR3 sequences, with 18% observed a single time. Receptor source: a human patient who had a liver transplant. Part of the T cell pool may stem from the graft donor. The CDR3 runs from the conserved cysteine through the conserved F or W. The D gene is left open where the match is weak.

D gene: TRBD1
J gene: TRBJ1-3
V gene: TRBV25-1
CDR3 protein: CASIGDRGSGNTIYF

D gene: -
J gene: TRBJ1-5
V gene: TRBV28
CDR3 protein: CATTRGDQPQHF

D gene: -
J gene: TRBJ1-1
V gene: TRBV30
CDR3 protein: CAWSVAYEAFF

D gene: TRBD2
J gene: TRBJ2-1
V gene: TRBV19
CDR3 protein: CASSGGLAGGPVSYNEQFF

D gene: TRBD1
J gene: TRBJ2-1
V gene: TRBV6-5
CDR3 protein: CASSWVGPGQGIHNEQFF

D gene: -
J gene: TRBJ1-4
V gene: TRBV5-4
CDR3 protein: CASSPEGPTEKLFF

D gene: -
J gene: TRBJ1-3
V gene: TRBV20-1
CDR3 protein: CSAEKGGNTIYF

D gene: TRBD1
J gene: TRBJ1-5
V gene: TRBV6-5
CDR3 protein: CASRTDRASNQPQHF

D gene: TRBD1
J gene: TRBJ1-2
V gene: TRBV30
CDR3 protein: CAWRSLRGDYGYTF

D gene: -
J gene: TRBJ2-3
V gene: TRBV5-1
CDR3 protein: CASSRGQALTDTQYF

D gene: -
J gene: TRBJ1-2
V gene: TRBV29-1
CDR3 protein: CSADRGSYGYTF

D gene: -
J gene: TRBJ1-1
V gene: TRBV18
CDR3 protein: CASSPDGRLMNTEAFF

D gene: TRBD2
J gene: TRBJ2-4
V gene: TRBV19
CDR3 protein: CASKAGGRRNIQYF

D gene: -
J gene: TRBJ2-5
V gene: TRBV6-5
CDR3 protein: CASRQTSGETQYF

D gene: TRBD1
J gene: TRBJ1-4
V gene: TRBV6-2/TRBV6-3
CDR3 protein: CASSYGGQSNEKLFF

D gene: TRBD1
J gene: TRBJ2-4
V gene: TRBV19
CDR3 protein: CASSTGGAKNIQYF

D gene: TRBD2
J gene: TRBJ2-7
V gene: TRBV20-1
CDR3 protein: CSARPGGASYEQYF

D gene: TRBD1
J gene: TRBJ1-2
V gene: TRBV9
CDR3 protein: CASRGEGASYGYTF

D gene: TRBD1
J gene: TRBJ2-7
V gene: TRBV29-1
CDR3 protein: CSGGQGSEQYF

D gene: -
J gene: TRBJ1-4
V gene: TRBV5-6
CDR3 protein: CASSLVEFNEKLFF

D gene: -
J gene: TRBJ1-2
V gene: TRBV30
CDR3 protein: CAWSPGSLNYGYTF

D gene: -
J gene: TRBJ2-2
V gene: TRBV7-3
CDR3 protein: CASSNSNNGELFF

D gene: -
J gene: TRBJ2-7
V gene: TRBV20-1
CDR3 protein: CSAGGGDEQYF

D gene: TRBD1
J gene: TRBJ2-7
V gene: TRBV29-1
CDR3 protein: CSVGQGANEQYF

D gene: TRBD2
J gene: TRBJ2-5
V gene: TRBV6-1
CDR3 protein: CASSELSGGFQETQYF

D gene: -
J gene: TRBJ2-7
V gene: TRBV6-1
CDR3 protein: CASKDDHYEQYF

D gene: TRBD1
J gene: TRBJ2-7
V gene: TRBV29-1
CDR3 protein: CSVEITPTGTGPYEQYF

D gene: TRBD1
J gene: TRBJ2-3
V gene: TRBV29-1
CDR3 protein: CSVAKTGSADTQYF

D gene: -
J gene: TRBJ1-1
V gene: TRBV20-1
CDR3 protein: CSARNGWNTEAFF

D gene: -
J gene: TRBJ1-1
V gene: TRBV19
CDR3 protein: CASSPRGVEAFF

D gene: -
J gene: TRBJ1-4
V gene: TRBV2
CDR3 protein: CASRRDRMNEKLFF

D gene: -
J gene: TRBJ1-1
V gene: TRBV30
CDR3 protein: CAWSSAGYTEAFF

D gene: -
J gene: TRBJ1-6
V gene: TRBV5-4
CDR3 protein: CASSLGATGYNSPLHF

D gene: -
J gene: TRBJ1-1
V gene: TRBV27
CDR3 protein: CASSLRQMNTEAFF

D gene: -
J gene: TRBJ1-4
V gene: TRBV12-3/TRBV12-4
CDR3 protein: CASTSKIGVANEKLFF

D gene: -
J gene: TRBJ2-4
V gene: TRBV6-5
CDR3 protein: CASSYSRGVGAKNIQYF

D gene: TRBD1
J gene: TRBJ1-1
V gene: TRBV28
CDR3 protein: CAIGTGLTEAFF

D gene: -
J gene: TRBJ2-2
V gene: TRBV28
CDR3 protein: CANRDTNTGELFF

D gene: -
J gene: TRBJ2-1
V gene: TRBV18
CDR3 protein: CASSLGDTDNEQFF

D gene: TRBD2
J gene: TRBJ2-1
V gene: TRBV6-5
CDR3 protein: CASSPPLAGVGDEQFF

D gene: -
J gene: TRBJ1-5
V gene: TRBV30
CDR3 protein: CAWSGLGAGQPQHF

D gene: TRBD2
J gene: TRBJ2-1
V gene: TRBV30
CDR3 protein: CAWEREGQNEQFF

D gene: -
J gene: TRBJ1-1
V gene: TRBV15
CDR3 protein: CATSKYTDGHTEAFF

D gene: TRBD2
J gene: TRBJ2-1
V gene: TRBV5-1
CDR3 protein: CASRGTSGSIEQFF

D gene: -
J gene: TRBJ1-5
V gene: TRBV28
CDR3 protein: CASSFQGISNQPQHF

D gene: -
J gene: TRBJ2-2
V gene: TRBV20-1
CDR3 protein: CSAIGRRTGELFF

D gene: -
J gene: TRBJ2-7
V gene: TRBV15
CDR3 protein: CATSRDRDTFYEQYF

D gene: -
J gene: TRBJ2-3
V gene: TRBV6-1
CDR3 protein: CASSQDPDTQYF

D gene: -
J gene: TRBJ2-1
V gene: TRBV27
CDR3 protein: CASTSDGRPYNEQFF

D gene: -
J gene: TRBJ1-4
V gene: TRBV19
CDR3 protein: CASSSLTGKDEKLFF

D gene: -
J gene: TRBJ1-2
V gene: TRBV18
CDR3 protein: CASSPSAQGNYGYTF

D gene: TRBD2
J gene: TRBJ2-7
V gene: TRBV19
CDR3 protein: CASRPTSGNYEQYF

D gene: -
J gene: TRBJ2-3
V gene: TRBV6-1
CDR3 protein: CASEIPGSSTDTQYF

D gene: -
J gene: TRBJ1-2
V gene: TRBV28
CDR3 protein: CASSLMARVTGYTF

D gene: -
J gene: TRBJ1-1
V gene: TRBV6-1
CDR3 protein: CASILGTEAFF